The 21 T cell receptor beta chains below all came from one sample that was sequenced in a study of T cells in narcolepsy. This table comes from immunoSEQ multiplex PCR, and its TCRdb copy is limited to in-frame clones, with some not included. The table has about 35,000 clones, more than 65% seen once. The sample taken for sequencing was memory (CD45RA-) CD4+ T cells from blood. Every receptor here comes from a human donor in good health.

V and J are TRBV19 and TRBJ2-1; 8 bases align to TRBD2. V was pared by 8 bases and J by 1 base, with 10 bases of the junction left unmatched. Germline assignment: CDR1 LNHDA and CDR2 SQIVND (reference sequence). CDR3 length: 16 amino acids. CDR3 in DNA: TGTGCCAGTCAGACGCAAGCGGGAGCGTCCTACAATGAGCAGTTCTTC. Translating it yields CASQTQAGASYNEQFF.

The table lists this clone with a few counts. The CDR3 loop reads CASSSGLAPSSTGELFF. The CDR3 DNA reads as TGTGCCAGCAGCTCGGGACTAGCCCCCTCATCCACCGGGGAGCTGTTTTTT. The chain joins TRBV7-2 to TRBJ2-2; 9 nucleotides match TRBD2. The germline V gene has CDR1 SGHTA and CDR2 FQGNSA. This CDR3 region has 17 residues. Trimming cost V 4 bases and J 4 bases; bases outside gene matches: 10.

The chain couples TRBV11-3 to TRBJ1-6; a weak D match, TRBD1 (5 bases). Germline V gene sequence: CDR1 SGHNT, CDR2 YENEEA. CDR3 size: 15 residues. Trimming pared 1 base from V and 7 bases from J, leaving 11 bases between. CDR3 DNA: TGTGCCAGCAGCTTAGCGCAGGGATGGAATTCACCCCTCCACTTT. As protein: CASSLAQGWNSPLHF.

CDR3: CASSLRGFNNEQFF. CDR3 DNA: TGTGCCAGCAGCTTACGGGGGTTCAACAATGAGCAGTTCTTC. V usage is TRBV7-3 and J usage is TRBJ2-1; D perhaps matches TRBD2 (6 bases). CDR3 length: 14 residues. Deletions cut 2 bases from V and 5 bases from J, with 10 bases between. Germline V gene lookup returns CDR1 SGHTA and CDR2 FQGTGA.

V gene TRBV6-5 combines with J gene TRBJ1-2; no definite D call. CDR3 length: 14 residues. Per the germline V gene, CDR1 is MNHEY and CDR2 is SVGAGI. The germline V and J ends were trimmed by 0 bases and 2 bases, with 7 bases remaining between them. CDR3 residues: CASSYSHGNYGYTF. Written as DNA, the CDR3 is TGTGCCAGCAGTTACTCGCACGGGAACTATGGCTACACCTTC.

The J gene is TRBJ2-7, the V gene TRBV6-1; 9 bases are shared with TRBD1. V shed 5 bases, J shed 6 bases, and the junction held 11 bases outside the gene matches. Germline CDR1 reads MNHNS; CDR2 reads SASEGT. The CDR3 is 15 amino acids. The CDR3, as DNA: TGTGCCAGCAGTTGGCCCGGGACAGGGAGTGTCGAGCAGTACTTC. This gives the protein CASSWPGTGSVEQYF.

The CDR3 sequence: CAWSVQVAGQETQYF. The CDR3 DNA sequence: TGTGCCTGGAGTGTACAAGTCGCGGGTCAAGAGACCCAGTACTTC. The chain is built from TRBV30 and TRBJ2-5; maybe TRBD2 (5 bases). This CDR3 has 15 amino acids. V dropped 0 bases and J dropped 2 bases, with 13 bases sitting between them. Per the germline V gene, CDR1 is GTSNPN and CDR2 is SVGIG (reference sequence).

The CDR3 sequence is CASTWTSGSPYEQYF. CDR3 DNA sequence: TGTGCCAGCACCTGGACTAGCGGGAGCCCCTACGAGCAGTACTTC. The V gene is TRBV7-2, the J gene TRBJ2-7; 13 bases line up with TRBD2. Germline V CDR1 and CDR2: SGHTA, FQGNSA. The CDR3 is 15 residues long. V shed 7 bases and J 2 bases; nucleotides not matched to a gene: 5.

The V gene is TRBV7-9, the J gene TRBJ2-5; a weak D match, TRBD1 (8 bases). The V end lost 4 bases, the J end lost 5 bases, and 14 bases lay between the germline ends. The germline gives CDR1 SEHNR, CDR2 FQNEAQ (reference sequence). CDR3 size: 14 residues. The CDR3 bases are TGTGCCAGCAGCTACGACAGGGGAGGGGAGACCCAGTACTTC. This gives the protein CASSYDRGGETQYF. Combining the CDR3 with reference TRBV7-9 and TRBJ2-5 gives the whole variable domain DTGVSQNPRHKITKRGQNVTFRCDPISEHNRLYWYRQTLGQGPEFLTYFQNEAQLEKSRLLSDRFSAERPKGSFSTLEIQRTEQGDSAMYLCASSYDRGGETQYFGPGTRLLVL.

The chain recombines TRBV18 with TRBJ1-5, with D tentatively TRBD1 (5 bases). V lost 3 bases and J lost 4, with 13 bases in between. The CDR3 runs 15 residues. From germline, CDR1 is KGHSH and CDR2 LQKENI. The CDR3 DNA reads TGTGCCAGCTCACCTCCGGGACCTAGGAATCAGCCCCAGCATTTT. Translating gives CASSPPGPRNQPQHF. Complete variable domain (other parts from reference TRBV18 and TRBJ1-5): NAGVMQNPRHLVRRRGQEARLRCSPMKGHSHVYWYRQLPEEGLKFMVYLQKENIIDESGMPKERFSAEFPKEGPSILRIQQVVRGDSAAYFCASSPPGPRNQPQHFGDGTRLSIL.

CDR3 DNA sequence: TGTGCCAGTAGACGTGGGGACTCTGGAAACACCATATATTTT. Amino acids: CASRRGDSGNTIYF. The chain uses TRBV19 and TRBJ1-3; D is ambiguous. This CDR3 spans 14 amino acids. The V gene's germline CDR1 is LNHDA and CDR2 SQIVND (reference sequence). V lost 6 bases, J lost 0 bases, and 9 bases lay in between.

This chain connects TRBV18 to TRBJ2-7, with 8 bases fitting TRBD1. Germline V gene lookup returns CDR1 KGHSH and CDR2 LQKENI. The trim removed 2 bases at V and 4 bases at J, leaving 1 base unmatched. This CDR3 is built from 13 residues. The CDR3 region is CASSPRQGYEQYF. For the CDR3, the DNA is TGTGCCAGCTCACCAAGACAGGGGTACGAGCAGTACTTC.

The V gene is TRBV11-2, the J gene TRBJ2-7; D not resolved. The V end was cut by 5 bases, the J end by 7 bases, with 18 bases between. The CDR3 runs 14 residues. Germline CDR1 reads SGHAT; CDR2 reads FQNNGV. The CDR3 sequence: CASSPRSSPREQYF. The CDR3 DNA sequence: TGTGCCAGCAGCCCCCGTAGCTCACCTAGAGAGCAGTACTTC.

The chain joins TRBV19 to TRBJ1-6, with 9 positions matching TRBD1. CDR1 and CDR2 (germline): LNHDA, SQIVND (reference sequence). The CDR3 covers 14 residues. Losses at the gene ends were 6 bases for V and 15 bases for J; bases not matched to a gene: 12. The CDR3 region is CASSRGGQGRLLHF. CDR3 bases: TGTGCCAGTAGCCGAGGGGGACAGGGAAGGCTCCTCCACTTT.

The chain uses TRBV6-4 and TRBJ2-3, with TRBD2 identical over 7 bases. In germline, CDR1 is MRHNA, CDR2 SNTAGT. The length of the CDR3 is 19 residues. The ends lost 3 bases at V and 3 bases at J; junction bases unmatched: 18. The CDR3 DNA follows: TGTGCCAGCAGTGAGTTCGGCGGGGGTTTATTTATCCCGACAGATACGCAGTATTTT. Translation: CASSEFGGGLFIPTDTQYF.

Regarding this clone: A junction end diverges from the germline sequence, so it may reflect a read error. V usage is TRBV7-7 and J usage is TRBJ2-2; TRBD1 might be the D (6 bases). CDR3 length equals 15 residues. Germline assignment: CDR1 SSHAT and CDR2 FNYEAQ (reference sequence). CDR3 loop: CASSLGGIHTGELFF. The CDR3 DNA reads TGTGCTAGCAGCTTAGGGGGTATACACACCGGGGAGCTGTTTTTT.

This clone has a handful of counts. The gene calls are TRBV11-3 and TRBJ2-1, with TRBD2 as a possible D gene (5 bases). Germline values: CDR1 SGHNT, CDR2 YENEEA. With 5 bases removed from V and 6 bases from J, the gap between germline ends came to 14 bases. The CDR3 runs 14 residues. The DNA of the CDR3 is TGTGCCAGCAGCCCAGTGCGGGTTCGCAATGAGCAGTTCTTC. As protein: CASSPVRVRNEQFF.

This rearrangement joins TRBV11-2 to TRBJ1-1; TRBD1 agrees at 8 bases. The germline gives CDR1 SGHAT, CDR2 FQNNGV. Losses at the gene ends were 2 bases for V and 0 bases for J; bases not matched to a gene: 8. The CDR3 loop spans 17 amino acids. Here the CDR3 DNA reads TGTGCCAGCAGCTTATATTCAGGGGGCGGGTTGAACACTGAAGCTTTCTTT. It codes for CASSLYSGGGLNTEAFF.

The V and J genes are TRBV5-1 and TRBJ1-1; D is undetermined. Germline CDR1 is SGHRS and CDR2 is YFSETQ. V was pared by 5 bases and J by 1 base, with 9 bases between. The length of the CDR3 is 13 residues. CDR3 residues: CASRIDTNTEAFF. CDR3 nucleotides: TGCGCCAGCAGAATAGACACGAACACTGAAGCTTTCTTT.

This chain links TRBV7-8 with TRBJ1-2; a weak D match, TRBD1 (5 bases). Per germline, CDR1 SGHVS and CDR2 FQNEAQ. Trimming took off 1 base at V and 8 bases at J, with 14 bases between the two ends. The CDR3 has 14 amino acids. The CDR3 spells CASSLGGLSGGYTF. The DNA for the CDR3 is TGTGCCAGCAGCTTAGGGGGCCTCTCGGGGGGCTACACCTTC.

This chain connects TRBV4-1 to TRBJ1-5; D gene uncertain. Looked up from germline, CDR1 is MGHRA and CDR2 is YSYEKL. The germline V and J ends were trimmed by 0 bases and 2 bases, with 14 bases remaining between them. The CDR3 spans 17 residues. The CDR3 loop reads CASSQEGSGRGNQPQHF. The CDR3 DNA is TGCGCCAGCAGCCAAGAGGGCAGCGGGCGAGGCAATCAGCCCCAGCATTTT.